One sample yielded the 3 T cell receptor beta chains listed below, sequenced in a study of blood T cell repertoires in COVID-19. Produced via immunoSEQ multiplex PCR; TCRdb's table is partial and in-frame only. The sample carries 300,000 to 350,000 clones, over 80% recorded once. The sequenced sample consisted of peripheral blood. These receptors came from a man aged 30 to 39 with COVID-19, enrolled during active disease.

This clone appeared a few times. The rearrangement uses TRBV9 and TRBJ1-2; tentative D call: TRBD1 (6 bases). Germline V gives CDR1 SGDLS, CDR2 YYNGEE. CDR3 length: 15 amino acids. Trimming cost V 0 bases and J 8 bases, with 17 bases left between them. The CDR3 DNA is TGTGCCAGCAGCGTAGGTTCTGTGGCAGGGGACGGCTACACCTTC. Translated: CASSVGSVAGDGYTF.

The chain joins TRBV5-6 to TRBJ1-5; the D gene is possibly TRBD1 (5 bases). The length of the CDR3 is 16 residues. The V gene lost 4 bases and the J gene lost 9 bases, with 23 bases spanning the gap. Germline values: CDR1 SGHDT, CDR2 YYEEEE. CDR3 region: CASSRFSNSLQGPQHF. The CDR3 DNA is TGTGCCAGCAGCCGCTTCTCAAATTCACTCCAGGGGCCCCAGCATTTT.

The rearrangement links TRBV24-1 to TRBJ2-1; D unresolved. CDR3 size: 14 residues. The V gene's germline CDR1 is KGHDR and CDR2 SFDVKD. V was clipped by 1 base and J by 2 bases, with 5 bases between them. The CDR3 sequence is CATSDFGAYNEQFF. CDR3 nucleotides: TGTGCCACCAGTGATTTCGGAGCCTACAATGAGCAGTTCTTC.